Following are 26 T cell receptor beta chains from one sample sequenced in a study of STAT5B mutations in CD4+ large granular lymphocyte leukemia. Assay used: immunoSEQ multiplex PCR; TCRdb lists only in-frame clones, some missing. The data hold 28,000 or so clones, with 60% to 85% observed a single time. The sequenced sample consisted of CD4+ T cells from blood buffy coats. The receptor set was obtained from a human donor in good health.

CDR3 coding DNA: TGTGCCAGCAGCTTAGGAGTTTCAGATACGCAGTATTTT. As protein: CASSLGVSDTQYF. The V and J genes are TRBV7-9 and TRBJ2-3; D gene unclear. CDR1 SEHNR and CDR2 FQNEAQ come from the germline V gene (reference sequence). This CDR3 has 13 residues. The V gene lost 1 base and the J gene lost 4 bases, with 6 bases spanning the gap.

In DNA, the CDR3 is TGTGCCAGCAGCCAAGCCCGGGGACTAAGTACCGGGGAGCTGTTTTTT. Translated, it gives CASSQARGLSTGELFF. The V call is TRBV4-2, the J call TRBJ2-2; 7 bases line up with TRBD2. V trimming: 1 base; J trimming: 5 bases; junction bases outside the gene matches: 7. This CDR3 has 16 residues. Germline lookup yields CDR1 LGHNA and CDR2 YNFKEQ.

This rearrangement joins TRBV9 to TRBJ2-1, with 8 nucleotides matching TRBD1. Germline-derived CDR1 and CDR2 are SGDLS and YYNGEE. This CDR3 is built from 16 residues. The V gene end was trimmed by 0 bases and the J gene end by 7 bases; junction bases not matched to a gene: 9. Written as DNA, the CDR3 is TGTGCCAGCAGCGTAGCTTACAGGGGGTTGTGGAATGAGCAGTTCTTC. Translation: CASSVAYRGLWNEQFF.

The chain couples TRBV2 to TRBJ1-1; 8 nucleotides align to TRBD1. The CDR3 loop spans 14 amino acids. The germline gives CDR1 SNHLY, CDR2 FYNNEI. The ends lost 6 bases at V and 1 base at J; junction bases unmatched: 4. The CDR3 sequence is CASSGTGGNTEAFF. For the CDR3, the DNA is TGTGCCAGCAGCGGTACAGGGGGGAACACTGAAGCTTTCTTT. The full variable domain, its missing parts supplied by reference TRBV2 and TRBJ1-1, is EPEVTQTPSHQVTQMGQEVILRCVPISNHLYFYWYRQILGQKVEFLVSFYNNEISEKSEIFDDQFSVERPDGSNFTLKIRSTKLEDSAMYFCASSGTGGNTEAFFGQGTRLTVV.

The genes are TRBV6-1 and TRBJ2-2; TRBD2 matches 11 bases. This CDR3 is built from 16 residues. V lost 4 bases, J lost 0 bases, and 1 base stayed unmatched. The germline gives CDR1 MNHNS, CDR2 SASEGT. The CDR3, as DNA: TGTGCCAGCAGTGGACTAGCGGGAACGAACACCGGGGAGCTGTTTTTT. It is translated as CASSGLAGTNTGELFF.

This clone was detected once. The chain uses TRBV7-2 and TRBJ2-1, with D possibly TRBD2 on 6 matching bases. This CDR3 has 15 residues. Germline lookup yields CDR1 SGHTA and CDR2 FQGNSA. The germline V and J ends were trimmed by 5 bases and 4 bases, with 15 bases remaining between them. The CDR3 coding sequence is TGTGCCAGCAGCCTAGGACTAAGCGAATACAATGAGCAGTTCTTC. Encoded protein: CASSLGLSEYNEQFF.

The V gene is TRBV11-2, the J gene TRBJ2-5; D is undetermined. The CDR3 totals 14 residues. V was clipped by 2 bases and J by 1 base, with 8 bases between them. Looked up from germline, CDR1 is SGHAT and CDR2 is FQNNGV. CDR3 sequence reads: CASSLMATQETQYF. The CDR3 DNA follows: TGTGCCAGCAGCTTAATGGCTACCCAAGAGACCCAGTACTTC. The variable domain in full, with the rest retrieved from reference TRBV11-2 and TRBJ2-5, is EAGVAQSPRYKIIEKRQSVAFWCNPISGHATLYWYQQILGQGPKLLIQFQNNGVVDDSQLPKDRFSAERLKGVDSTLKIQPAKLEDSAVYLCASSLMATQETQYFGPGTRLLVL.

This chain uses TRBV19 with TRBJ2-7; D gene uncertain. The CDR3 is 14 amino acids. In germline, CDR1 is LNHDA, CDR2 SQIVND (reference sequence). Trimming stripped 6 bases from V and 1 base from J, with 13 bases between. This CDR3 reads CASSPSTVSYEQYF. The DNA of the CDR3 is TGTGCCAGTAGCCCATCCACAGTATCCTACGAGCAGTACTTC.

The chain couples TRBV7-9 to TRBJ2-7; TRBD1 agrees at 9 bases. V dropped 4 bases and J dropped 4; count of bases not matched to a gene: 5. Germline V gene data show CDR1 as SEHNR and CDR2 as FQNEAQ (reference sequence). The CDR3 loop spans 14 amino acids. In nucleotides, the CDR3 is TGTGCCAGCAGCTACACAGGGGGCGATTACGAGCAGTACGTC. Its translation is CASSYTGGDYEQYV.

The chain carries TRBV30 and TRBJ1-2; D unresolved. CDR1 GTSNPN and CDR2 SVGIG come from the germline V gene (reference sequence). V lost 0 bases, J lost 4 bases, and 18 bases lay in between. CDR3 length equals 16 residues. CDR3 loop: CAWSVNSPSGLYGYTF. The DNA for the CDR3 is TGTGCCTGGAGTGTAAATTCACCCAGCGGCCTCTATGGCTACACCTTC.

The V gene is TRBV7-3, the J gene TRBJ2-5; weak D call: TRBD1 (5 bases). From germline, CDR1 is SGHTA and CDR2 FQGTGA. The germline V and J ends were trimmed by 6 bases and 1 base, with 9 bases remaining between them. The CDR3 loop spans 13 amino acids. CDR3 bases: TGTGCCAGCAGTAAGGGGCCCCAAGAGACCCAGTACTTC. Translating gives CASSKGPQETQYF.

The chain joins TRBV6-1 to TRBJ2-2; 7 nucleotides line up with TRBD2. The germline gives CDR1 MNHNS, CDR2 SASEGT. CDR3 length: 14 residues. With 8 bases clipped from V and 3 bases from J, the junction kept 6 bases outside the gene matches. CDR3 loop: CASAPSGHTGELFF. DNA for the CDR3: TGTGCCAGCGCGCCTAGCGGCCACACCGGGGAGCTGTTTTTT.

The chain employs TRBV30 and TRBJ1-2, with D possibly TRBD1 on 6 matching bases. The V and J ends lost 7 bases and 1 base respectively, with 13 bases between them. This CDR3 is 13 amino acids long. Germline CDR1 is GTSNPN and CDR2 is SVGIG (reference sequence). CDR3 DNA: TGTGCCTCCCGGACAGCCAGTAACTATGGCTACACCTTC. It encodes CASRTASNYGYTF.

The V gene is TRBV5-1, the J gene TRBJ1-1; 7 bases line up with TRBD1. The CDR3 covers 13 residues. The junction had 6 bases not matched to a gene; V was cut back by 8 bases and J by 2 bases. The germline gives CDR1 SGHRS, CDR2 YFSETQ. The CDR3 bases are TGCGCCAGTTCAACAGGGGATAACACTGAAGCTTTCTTT. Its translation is CASSTGDNTEAFF.

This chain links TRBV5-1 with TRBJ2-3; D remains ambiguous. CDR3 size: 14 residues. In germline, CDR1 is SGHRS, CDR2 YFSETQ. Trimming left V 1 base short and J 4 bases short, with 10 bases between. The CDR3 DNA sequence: TGCGCCAGCAGCTTGATTCCAGTCCCAGATACGCAGTATTTT. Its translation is CASSLIPVPDTQYF. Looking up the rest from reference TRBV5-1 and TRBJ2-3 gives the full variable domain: KAGVTQTPRYLIKTRGQQVTLSCSPISGHRSVSWYQQTPGQGLQFLFEYFSETQRNKGNFPGRFSGRQFSNSRSEMNVSTLELGDSALYLCASSLIPVPDTQYFGPGTRLTVL.

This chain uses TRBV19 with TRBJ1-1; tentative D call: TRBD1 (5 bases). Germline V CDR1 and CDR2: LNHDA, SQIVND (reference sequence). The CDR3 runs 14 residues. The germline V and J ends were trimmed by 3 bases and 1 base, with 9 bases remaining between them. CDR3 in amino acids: CASSIGRANTEAFF. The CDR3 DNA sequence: TGTGCCAGTAGTATCGGCAGGGCGAACACTGAAGCTTTCTTT.

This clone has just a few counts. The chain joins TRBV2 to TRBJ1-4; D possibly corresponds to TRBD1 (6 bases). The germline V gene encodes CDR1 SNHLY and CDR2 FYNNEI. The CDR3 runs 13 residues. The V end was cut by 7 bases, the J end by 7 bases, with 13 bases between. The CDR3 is CASTGALGEKLFF. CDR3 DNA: TGTGCCAGCACGGGGGCGCTTGGTGAAAAACTGTTTTTT.

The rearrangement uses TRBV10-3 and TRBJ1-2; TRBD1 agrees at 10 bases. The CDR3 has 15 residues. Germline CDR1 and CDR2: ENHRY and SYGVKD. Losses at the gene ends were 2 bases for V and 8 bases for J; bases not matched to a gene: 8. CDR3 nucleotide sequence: TGTGCCATCAGTGAGGCAAGCGGGACAGGGGACGGCTACACCTTC. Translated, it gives CAISEASGTGDGYTF.

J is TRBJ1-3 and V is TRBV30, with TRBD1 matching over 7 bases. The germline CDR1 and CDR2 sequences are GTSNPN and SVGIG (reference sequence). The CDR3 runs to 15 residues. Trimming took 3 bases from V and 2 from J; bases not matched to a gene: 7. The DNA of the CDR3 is TGTGCCTGGAGCCTTAGGGGGCACGCTGGAAACACCATATATTTT. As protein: CAWSLRGHAGNTIYF.

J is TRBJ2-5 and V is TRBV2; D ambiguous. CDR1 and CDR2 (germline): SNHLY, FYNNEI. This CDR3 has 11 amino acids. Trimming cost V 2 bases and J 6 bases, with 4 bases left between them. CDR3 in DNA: TGTGCCAGCAGTGAAACGAAGACCCAGTACTTC. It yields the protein CASSETKTQYF.

The CDR3: CAITGTANYGYTF. In DNA form, the CDR3 reads TGTGCCATCACGGGGACAGCCAACTATGGCTACACCTTC. The chain is built from TRBV10-3 and TRBJ1-2; 7 bases fit TRBD1. V lost 7 bases, J lost 2 bases, and 4 bases stayed unmatched. In germline, CDR1 is ENHRY, CDR2 SYGVKD. The CDR3 contains 13 residues.

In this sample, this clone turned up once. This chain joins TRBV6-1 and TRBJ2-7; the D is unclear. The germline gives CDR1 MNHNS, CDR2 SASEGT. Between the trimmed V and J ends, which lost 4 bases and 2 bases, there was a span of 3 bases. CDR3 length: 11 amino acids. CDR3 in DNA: TGTGCCAGCAGTGCCGCCTACGAGCAGTACGTC. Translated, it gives CASSAAYEQYV.

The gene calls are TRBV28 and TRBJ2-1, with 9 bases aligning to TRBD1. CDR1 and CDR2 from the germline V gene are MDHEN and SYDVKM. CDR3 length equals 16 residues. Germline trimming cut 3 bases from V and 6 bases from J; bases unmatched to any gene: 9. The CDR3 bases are TGTGCCAGCAGTTTCCCCCTTGGGACAGGGTCCAATGAGCAGTTCTTC. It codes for CASSFPLGTGSNEQFF.

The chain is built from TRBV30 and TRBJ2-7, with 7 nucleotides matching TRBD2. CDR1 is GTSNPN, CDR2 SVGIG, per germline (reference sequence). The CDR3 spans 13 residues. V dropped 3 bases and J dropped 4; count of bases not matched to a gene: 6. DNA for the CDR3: TGTGCCTGGAGATCTACGGGGGGATACGAGCAGTACTTC. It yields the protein CAWRSTGGYEQYF. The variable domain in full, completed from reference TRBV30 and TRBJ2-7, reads SQTIHQWPATLVQPVGSPLSLECTVEGTSNPNLYWYRQAAGRGLQLLFYSVGIGQISSEVPQNLSASRPQDRQFILSSKKLLLSDSGFYLCAWRSTGGYEQYFGPGTRLTVT.

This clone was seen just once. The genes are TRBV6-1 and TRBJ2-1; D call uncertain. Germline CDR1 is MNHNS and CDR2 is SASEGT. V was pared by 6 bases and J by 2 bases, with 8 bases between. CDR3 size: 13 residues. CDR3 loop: CASSTDAYNEQFF. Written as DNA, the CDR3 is TGTGCCAGCAGCACCGATGCCTACAATGAGCAGTTCTTC.

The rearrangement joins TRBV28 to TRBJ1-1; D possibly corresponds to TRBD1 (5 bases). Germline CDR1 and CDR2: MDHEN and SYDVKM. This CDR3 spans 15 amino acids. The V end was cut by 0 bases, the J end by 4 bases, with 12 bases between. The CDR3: CASSLWAGSRTEAFF. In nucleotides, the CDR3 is TGTGCCAGCAGTTTATGGGCAGGGAGTCGCACTGAAGCTTTCTTT.